The source of this T cell receptor beta chain is a study of blood T cell repertoires in COVID-19 (dated by TCRdb to the early 2020s). At the level of the whole study: The collaborator samples originated in the United States, Italy and Spain and spanned the acute and convalescent phases of COVID-19. The material from the prospective study consisted of cDNA or gDNA derived from T cells, B-cell-depleted T cells, or PBMCs. The dataset comprised deeply sampled blood TCRbeta repertoires from subjects exposed to, actively infected with, or recovered from COVID-19. The repertoires were released in a freely available public database meant as a resource for research on the immune response to SARS-CoV-2. The samples were drawn from the first 160 participants of the ongoing ImmuneRACE study and from 1,254 subjects provided by 6 global collaborators. A de-identified subject ID, COVID-19 status, age in years and sex were almost always included in the sample metadata. Where available, HLA class I and class II types were obtained from metadata supplied by the sample provider rather than from assay-based typing.

The immunoSEQ Assay, a bias-controlled multiplex PCR, was used to amplify TCRbeta CDR3 regions from genomic DNA. On the authors' methods: The number of nucleated cells in each sample was estimated from the amplification of reference gene primers within the assay. To quantify the absolute abundance of each unique TCRbeta CDR3 rearrangement, sequence reads were collapsed and filtered. Productive Simpson clonality was computed per sample as the square root of Simpson's diversity index over productive rearrangements. Not all clones reach the TCRdb copy of this immuneACCESS table, which keeps in-frame sequences only. Checked studies attribute under half of the gap to unresolved V genes and leave the rest unexplained. Clone size and the V and J calls come from that table; the DNA yielded D and trimming. The sample profile shows around 300,000 clones; approximately 85% of them were found once. The top ten clones comprise 1% of the sample.

Note on this clone: This receptor's antigen is unknown. No much larger clone is present one base from it, and per-base qualities are unavailable.

Participants in the prospective study were enrolled through a virtual design, were aged about 18 to 100 years, and lived in approximately 25 United States geographic areas. Cohort assignment in the prospective study relied on participant-reported clinical history from a screening survey and a study questionnaire. ImmuneRACE Cohort 3 recovered participants were defined by two consecutive negative NP/OP PCR tests, healthcare professional clearance, or symptom resolution. Each participant in the prospective study had whole blood, serum and a nasopharyngeal or oropharyngeal swab collected by mobile phlebotomists. Over an approximately 2-month period, participants in the prospective study had the option of providing additional blood draws and questionnaires. Blood samples from the prospective study were shipped frozen or at room temperature prior to DNA extraction. Including the terminal cysteine and phenylalanine, the CDR3 comprises 15 residues. The kept DNA is CDR3 alone, 45 bases in frame from the first base. V and J lose 3 bases and 7 bases, and a span of 16 bases separates them. CDR1 SGHTA and CDR2 FQGNSA are derived from the germline V gene.

Study-level results and caveats: Clinical and demographic metadata were provided uncurated, with the amount varying by source and participant.

Sequencing was carried out using PBMCs or T cells enriched from blood (not recorded which). The clonotype comes from a woman in her twenties or thirties who had recovered from COVID-19. Here the chain combines TRBV7-2 and TRBJ2-1, with TRBD2 perhaps the D gene, on 6 matching bases. Read as DNA, the sequence is TGTGCCAGCAGCTTCCGGGGGTCTTTCCCGAATGAGCAGTTCTTC. It codes for CASSFRGSFPNEQFF.